This T cell receptor (beta chain) was found in a study of cytomegalovirus exposure and HLA in healthy donors. Study results and limitations: For presence/absence analyses, sequencing depth was assumed to be roughly uniform across donors.

The study sampled nominally healthy donors, though unrecorded immune exposures were likely. Trimming took off 0 bases at V and 0 bases at J, with 6 bases between the two ends. CDR3 length: 16 residues. Germline assignment: CDR1 LGHNA and CDR2 YSLEER. This clone was observed a single time. Its antigen is not identified. PCR used 60 Vbeta primers and 13 Jbeta primers. Generated by immunoSEQ multiplex PCR, the TCRdb table keeps only in-frame clones and is missing some. The table includes about 140,000 clones, about 80% detected once. This TCR was sampled from a male donor in good health and CMV-seronegative. The sample consisted of PBMCs. This rearrangement joins TRBV4-3 to TRBJ2-6, with D unclear. Here the CDR3 DNA reads TGCGCCAGCAGCCAAGAATGGAGCTCTGGGGCCAACGTCCTGACTTTC. Protein sequence: CASSQEWSSGANVLTF.